Presented here are 30 T cell receptor beta chains from one specimen sequenced in a study of Graves' ophthalmopathy and Graves' hyperthyroidism. Amplification of the TCR beta CDR3 regions used RNA transcripts (as template). HTBI primers were employed in first-round RT-PCR, then a second-round multiplex PCR followed. MiXCR, run by TCRdb on the multiplex PCR reads, gives a single entry per CDR3 protein. The sample comprises about 740,000 distinct CDR3 sequences, roughly two fifths of which are singletons, and roughly 45% rests with the top ten. The sequenced sample consisted of peripheral blood. The receptors were sampled from an adult man with Graves' ophthalmopathy.

This clonotype was picked up one time. The chain has TRBV2 and TRBJ2-4; D is unclear. The length of the CDR3 is 15 residues. The germline V and J ends were trimmed by 4 bases and 6 bases, with 16 bases remaining between them. Germline CDR1 is SNHLY and CDR2 is FYNNEI. CDR3 loop: CASSVGRSARNIQYF. For the CDR3, the DNA is TGTGCCAGCAGTGTAGGGCGCAGTGCAAGAAACATTCAGTACTTC. The whole variable domain, filled in from reference TRBV2 and TRBJ2-4, reads EPEVTQTPSHQVTQMGQEVILRCVPISNHLYFYWYRQILGQKVEFLVSFYNNEISEKSEIFDDQFSVERPDGSNFTLKIRSTKLEDSAMYFCASSVGRSARNIQYFGAGTRLSVL.

The rearrangement links TRBV29-1 to TRBJ2-7; 10 positions agree with TRBD1. The CDR3 covers 13 residues. Germline V CDR1 and CDR2: SQVTM, ANQGSEA. The V segment lost 6 bases and the J segment 5 bases; nucleotides outside the gene matches: 7. In nucleotides, the CDR3 is TGCAGCGTCCGGACAGGGGGGAGCCACGAGCAGTACTTC. Translation gives CSVRTGGSHEQYF.

The CDR3 DNA is TGTGCCAGCAGCCCCGGACAGGGGGCGTTCCGGGGTGAGCAGTACTTC. Translated: CASSPGQGAFRGEQYF. The chain combines TRBV6-6 with TRBJ2-7; 11 bases line up with TRBD1. Germline V gives CDR1 MNHNY, CDR2 SVGAGI (reference sequence). This CDR3 spans 16 amino acids. J lost 7 bases, V lost 6 bases, and 14 bases had no gene match.

This clonotype was observed a handful of times. The chain's CDR3 is CSAGGQFHTEAFF. The CDR3 DNA reads as TGCAGTGCTGGAGGACAATTTCACACTGAAGCTTTCTTT. The genes are TRBV20-1 and TRBJ1-1; D might be TRBD1 (5 bases). Trimming stripped 5 bases from V and 3 bases from J, with 13 bases between. Looked up from germline, CDR1 is DFQATT and CDR2 is SNEGSKA (reference sequence). The CDR3 covers 13 residues.

About this clonotype itself: A much larger clonotype is one base distant, so this may be a read error. The chain employs TRBV2 and TRBJ1-2; 7 nucleotides line up with TRBD1. Germline values: CDR1 SNHLY, CDR2 FYNNEI. The CDR3 loop spans 15 amino acids. J lost 4 bases, V lost 6 bases, and 11 bases had no gene match. This CDR3 reads CASRFDRDVGYGYTF. The CDR3 coding sequence is TGTGCCAGCAGATTCGACAGGGATGTAGGCTATGGCTACACCTTC. Full variable domain (rest looked up from reference TRBV2 and TRBJ1-2): EPEVTQTPSHQVTQMGQEVILRCVPISNHLYFYWYRQILGQKVEFLVSFYNNEISEKSEIFDDQFSVERPDGSNFTLKIRSTKLEDSAMYFCASRFDRDVGYGYTFGSGTRLTVV.

In its sample, this clonotype was seen many times. The chain joins TRBV5-1 to TRBJ1-5; a weak D match, TRBD1 (6 bases). Trimming shortened V by 0 bases and J by 4 bases, and 8 bases separated the two germline ends. CDR3 length: 14 amino acids. The germline gives CDR1 SGHRS, CDR2 YFSETQ. The CDR3 bases are TGCGCCAGCAGCTTGGGGACAGAGAATCAGCCCCAGCATTTT. Translation: CASSLGTENQPQHF.

The table lists this clonotype with many counts. V and J are TRBV28 and TRBJ2-5; weak D call: TRBD1 (6 bases). CDR1 and CDR2 from the germline V gene are MDHEN and SYDVKM. The V gene lost 6 bases and the J gene lost 5 bases, with 22 bases spanning the gap. This CDR3 has 16 residues. The chain's CDR3 is CASRDAQGWLGETQYF. CDR3 DNA: TGTGCCAGCAGGGACGCACAGGGCTGGTTGGGGGAGACCCAGTACTTC.

The rearrangement uses TRBV5-4 and TRBJ2-7, with unresolved D. Germline loops: CDR1 SGHNT, CDR2 YYREEE (reference sequence). Deletions cut 4 bases from V and 5 bases from J, with 13 bases between. CDR3 length: 13 residues. The CDR3 region has the DNA TGTGCCAGCAGCCCGCATATTAGGGACGAGCAGTACTTC. Translating gives CASSPHIRDEQYF. Together with reference TRBV5-4 and TRBJ2-7, the CDR3 gives the full variable domain: ETGVTQSPTHLIKTRGQQVTLRCSSQSGHNTVSWYQQALGQGPQFIFQYYREEENGRGNFPPRFSGLQFPNYSSELNVNALELDDSALYLCASSPHIRDEQYFGPGTRLTVT.

The chain couples TRBV7-9 to TRBJ1-2; D uncertain. V was clipped by 3 bases and J by 3 bases, with 14 bases between them. This CDR3 has 15 amino acids. Germline loops: CDR1 SEHNR, CDR2 FQNEAQ (reference sequence). The CDR3 loop is CASSFGVTIDYGYTF. The CDR3 nucleotides read TGTGCCAGCAGCTTCGGGGTAACCATAGACTATGGCTACACCTTC.

This chain links TRBV20-1 with TRBJ1-5; D gene unclear. The CDR3 is 14 amino acids. Germline V CDR1 and CDR2: DFQATT, SNEGSKA (reference sequence). The V gene lost 5 bases and the J gene lost 6 bases, with 17 bases spanning the gap. The CDR3 sequence is CSAGGLPAGQPQHF. The CDR3 coding sequence is TGCAGTGCTGGAGGACTGCCGGCGGGTCAGCCCCAGCATTTT.

V and J are TRBV25-1 and TRBJ2-2; D not certain. The V end lost 9 bases, the J end lost 3 bases, and 11 bases lay between the germline ends. This CDR3 is 13 amino acids long. Germline values: CDR1 MGHDK, CDR2 SYGVNS. CDR3 DNA: TGTGCCAGTGCACTGTCCTACACCGGGGAGCTGTTTTTT. Protein product: CASALSYTGELFF.

This clonotype was detected ten times or more. The chain uses TRBV10-3 and TRBJ2-7; 7 positions agree with TRBD1. CDR3 size: 13 residues. CDR1 and CDR2 from the germline V gene are ENHRY and SYGVKD. V trimming: 10 bases; J trimming: 0 bases; junction bases outside the gene matches: 6. The CDR3 sequence is CATNRDSSYEQYF. In DNA, the CDR3 is TGTGCCACCAACCGGGACAGCTCCTACGAGCAGTACTTC.

Points on this clonotype: A much larger clone differs from this one at a single base, so this may be a read error. The V call is TRBV2, the J call TRBJ1-1; 10 positions match TRBD1. Germline V gene data show CDR1 as SNHLY and CDR2 as FYNNEI. The CDR3 runs 15 residues. After removal of 2 bases from V and 1 base from J, the junction contained 1 base not matched to a gene. DNA of the CDR3: TGTGCCAGCAGTGAATGGGACAGGGGGAACACTGAAGCTTTCTTT. It codes for CASSEWDRGNTEAFF. Full variable domain (outside the CDR3, taken from reference TRBV2 and TRBJ1-1): EPEVTQTPSHQVTQMGQEVILRCVPISNHLYFYWYRQILGQKVEFLVSFYNNEISEKSEIFDDQFSVERPDGSNFTLKIRSTKLEDSAMYFCASSEWDRGNTEAFFGQGTRLTVV.

The genes are TRBV10-3 and TRBJ1-1; 11 bases are a match to TRBD1. The CDR3 is 16 residues long. CDR1 is ENHRY, CDR2 SYGVKD, per germline. J lost 4 bases, V lost 4 bases, and 8 bases had no gene match. The CDR3 region has the DNA TGTGCCATCAGTGCCGAGGGACAGGGGGGGAGCACTGAAGCTTTCTTT. Protein sequence: CAISAEGQGGSTEAFF.

This clonotype came up many times. The genes are TRBV5-1 and TRBJ2-5; 7 nucleotides line up with TRBD2. CDR3 size: 13 residues. The germline gives CDR1 SGHRS, CDR2 YFSETQ. The V and J ends lost 4 bases and 5 bases, in that order; junction bases with no gene match: 5. The chain's CDR3 is CASSRGGLETQYF. Here the CDR3 DNA reads TGCGCCAGCAGCCGGGGAGGGTTGGAGACCCAGTACTTC.

This clonotype was observed at least ten times. The rearrangement links TRBV24-1 to TRBJ2-7; 7 positions match TRBD1. The CDR3 length is 16 residues. V lost 12 bases and J lost 3; bases outside the gene matches: 19. The germline CDR1 and CDR2 sequences are KGHDR and SFDVKD. CDR3 protein: CASSGRPGTASYEQYF. CDR3 DNA: TGTGCCTCCTCGGGTCGGCCCGGGACAGCTAGCTACGAGCAGTACTTC.

This clonotype was detected only a few times. The chain carries TRBV9 and TRBJ1-1; possible D gene TRBD1, 5 bases. The V and J ends lost 4 bases and 7 bases respectively, with 17 bases between them. Germline V gives CDR1 SGDLS, CDR2 YYNGEE. The CDR3 contains 14 residues. The CDR3 protein is CASSSVGGKGEAFF. The CDR3 nucleotides are TGTGCCAGCAGCTCCGTCGGGGGGAAGGGTGAAGCTTTCTTT.

The genes are TRBV7-9 and TRBJ2-7; D may be TRBD2 (6 bases). This CDR3 spans 17 amino acids. Germline V CDR1 and CDR2: SEHNR, FQNEAQ (reference sequence). Between the trimmed V and J ends, which lost 1 base and 0 bases, there was a span of 16 bases. CDR3 coding DNA: TGTGCCAGCAGCTTAGGCCGGGCCCGGGAGAGCTCCTACGAGCAGTACTTC. Protein product: CASSLGRARESSYEQYF.

This clonotype was seen repeatedly, ten times or more. This rearrangement joins TRBV7-9 to TRBJ1-3, with 10 nucleotides matching TRBD1. V lost 4 bases to trimming and J lost 7 bases; unmatched junction nucleotides: 10. In germline, CDR1 is SEHNR, CDR2 FQNEAQ (reference sequence). The CDR3 runs 16 residues. This CDR3 is CASSYHRDRGRNTIYF. In nucleotides, the CDR3 is TGTGCCAGCAGCTACCACCGAGACAGGGGGCGGAACACCATATATTTT.

This clonotype was detected only a few times. The V call is TRBV9, the J call TRBJ1-3, with D unresolved. CDR1 and CDR2 from the germline V gene are SGDLS and YYNGEE. V lost 0 bases and J 0 bases, leaving 13 bases between the germline ends. The CDR3 consists of 17 residues. CDR3 in DNA: TGTGCCAGCAGCGTAGAATTTTCAGAACACTCTGGAAACACCATATATTTT. Translating gives CASSVEFSEHSGNTIYF.

The DNA of the CDR3 is TGTGCCAGCAGCTGCCCCGGGGGGGACAGACGAAGCTACACCTTC. Its translation: CASSCPGGDRRSYTF. The chain has TRBV7-8 and TRBJ1-2; 7 bases map to TRBD1. Germline V gene data show CDR1 as SGHVS and CDR2 as FQNEAQ. This CDR3 is built from 15 residues. The trim removed 4 bases at V and 9 bases at J, leaving 14 bases unmatched.

This clonotype was picked up many times. This rearrangement joins TRBV29-1 to TRBJ2-2, with TRBD2 matching 13 bases. The CDR3 totals 14 residues. CDR1 is SQVTM and CDR2 is ANQGSEA in the germline V gene. The CDR3 loop reads CGGTSGINTGELFF. In DNA, the CDR3 is TGCGGTGGGACTAGCGGGATCAACACCGGGGAGCTGTTTTTT.

The sample holds one count of this clonotype. The chain is built from TRBV10-3 and TRBJ2-3, with 8 bases aligning to TRBD2. The V gene end was trimmed by 8 bases and the J gene end by 1 base; junction bases not matched to a gene: 11. Germline CDR1 and CDR2: ENHRY and SYGVKD. The CDR3 contains 16 residues. CDR3 coding DNA: TGTGCCATCCTCCCAAGGCGGGAGGAACGCACAGATACGCAGTATTTT. It codes for CAILPRREERTDTQYF.

This clonotype was detected ten times or more. The chain combines TRBV15 with TRBJ2-7; D is unclear. This CDR3 is 13 amino acids long. Germline V gives CDR1 LNHNV, CDR2 YYDKDF (reference sequence). Trimming stripped 1 base from V and 6 bases from J, with 10 bases between. The CDR3 loop reads CATSRGAVPEQYF. DNA of the CDR3: TGTGCCACCAGCAGAGGGGCAGTCCCCGAGCAGTACTTC.

The J gene is TRBJ1-1, the V gene TRBV7-9, with a weak D call TRBD1 (5 bases). The CDR3 has 14 amino acids. V lost 5 bases and J lost 4, with 14 bases in between. Per germline, CDR1 SEHNR and CDR2 FQNEAQ (reference sequence). The CDR3 nucleotides are TGTGCCAGCAGCCAAGGTGCGGGGGTCACTGAAGCTTTCTTT. Its translation is CASSQGAGVTEAFF.

This clonotype was detected only a few times. V usage is TRBV24-1 and J usage is TRBJ1-5; D gene uncertain. The CDR3 is 13 residues long. V was trimmed by 11 bases and J by 3 bases, leaving 13 bases between them. Germline CDR1 reads KGHDR; CDR2 reads SFDVKD. Written as DNA, the CDR3 is TGTGCCAGCTCCCCCCGGGCCAATCAGCCCCAGCATTTT. Its translation: CASSPRANQPQHF.

This clonotype was seen a few times. The chain has TRBV29-1 and TRBJ1-4, with unresolved D. The CDR3 extends over 11 amino acids. Germline V gene lookup returns CDR1 SQVTM and CDR2 ANQGSEA. V was trimmed by 7 bases and J by 7 bases, leaving 10 bases between them. The CDR3 coding sequence is TGCAGCGCAGAGGACCTTGAAAAACTGTTTTTT. Its protein product is CSAEDLEKLFF.

This clonotype was seen more than once but under ten times. V usage is TRBV7-2 and J usage is TRBJ2-7; 10 bases are a match to TRBD2. This CDR3 spans 15 amino acids. Germline trimming cut 3 bases from V and 6 bases from J; bases unmatched to any gene: 8. Looked up from germline, CDR1 is SGHTA and CDR2 is FQGNSA. The CDR3: CASSFLAGESGEQYF. The CDR3, as DNA: TGTGCCAGCAGCTTTCTAGCGGGAGAATCTGGCGAGCAGTACTTC.

The chain uses TRBV7-9 and TRBJ1-3; D unclear. The CDR3 is 16 residues long. Germline V gene lookup returns CDR1 SEHNR and CDR2 FQNEAQ (reference sequence). Between the trimmed V and J ends, which lost 5 bases and 0 bases, there was a span of 14 bases. CDR3 nucleotide sequence: TGTGCCAGCAGCGTAGTGTCCAGAAGCTCTGGAAACACCATATATTTT. It translates to CASSVVSRSSGNTIYF.

This clonotype has a count of ten or more. The chain uses TRBV7-2 and TRBJ2-2; D unresolved. The CDR3 contains 15 residues. The V gene's germline CDR1 is SGHTA and CDR2 FQGNSA. V was shortened by 1 base and J by 1 base, with 7 bases between the two germline ends. In DNA, the CDR3 is TGTGCCAGCAGCTTAGGCCTACAGAACACCGGGGAGCTGTTTTTT. Amino acid sequence: CASSLGLQNTGELFF.